The rows below give T cell receptor beta chains drawn from one sample of a study of vaccination effects on CD4 cells after COVID-19. What these receptors recognize is not known. Produced via immunoSEQ multiplex PCR; TCRdb's table is partial and in-frame only. The sample has under 85,000 clones, 60% to 80% seen once. The sample here was CD4+ T cells from PBMCs cultured with HCoV-OC43 spike peptides, taken after COVID-19 vaccination. The receptors stem from a human donor who received a COVID-19 vaccine. Each CDR3 is given with its conserved first and last residue. Fields, in order: J gene, clone size, V gene, D gene, CDR3 DNA, CDR3 protein. The D gene is left open where the match is weak. Size values are once, few and many counts, or a class for expanded clones, and some rows have none.

TRBJ1-5 | - | TRBV6-2/TRBV6-3 | TRBD1 | TGTGCCAGCAGCTACTTACCGGGACAGGGTAATCAGCCCCAGCATTTT | CASSYLPGQGNQPQHF
TRBJ1-5 | - | TRBV6-5 | - | TGTGCCAGCAGTACACCACAGGGCGGGAGTCAGCCCCAGCATTTT | CASSTPQGGSQPQHF
TRBJ1-1 | few | TRBV9 | TRBD1 | TGTGCCAGCAGTGGTGAAACAGGGGGCACTGAAGCTTTCTTT | CASSGETGGTEAFF
TRBJ1-6 | - | TRBV21-1 | - | TGTGCCAGCTCCCTGGAGCCCCTGCGCTTT | CASSLEPLRF
TRBJ1-1 | - | TRBV2 | TRBD1 | TGTGCCAGCACCAGACAGGGTGGGACTGAAGCTTTCTTT | CASTRQGGTEAFF
TRBJ2-5 | - | TRBV27 | TRBD1 | TGTGCCAGCAGTATGGGACAGGGCATAGTGGAGACCCAGTACTTC | CASSMGQGIVETQYF
TRBJ1-2 | - | TRBV6-5 | - | TGTGCCAGCAGTTCTGCTGGGGCGCGCGGCTACACCTTC | CASSSAGARGYTF
TRBJ1-6 | - | TRBV1 | - | TGCACCAGCAGCCAAGGCCCTCCCCAGGGGCCCTATAATTCACCCCTCCACTTT | CTSSQGPPQGPYNSPLHF
TRBJ1-2 | once | TRBV3-1/TRBV3-2 | - | TGTGCCAGCAGCCAAGGTTATCAGGGATACTTC | CASSQGYQGYF
TRBJ1-5 | - | TRBV30 | - | TGTGCCTGGAGTGGTCAGTTACTGGGGAAGCCCCAGCATTTT | CAWSGQLLGKPQHF
TRBJ2-1 | - | TRBV9 | TRBD2 | TGTGCCAGCAGCGGGATCCAAGCGGGGATTAACAATGAGCAGTTCTTC | CASSGIQAGINNEQFF
TRBJ2-3 | - | TRBV30 | - | TGTGCCTGGAGTGTGGGGGGCAGGAGCACAGATACGCAGTATTTT | CAWSVGGRSTDTQYF
TRBJ2-5 | - | TRBV9 | - | TGTGCCAGCAGCCTCTCGGGAGTAGAGACCCAGTACTTC | CASSLSGVETQYF
TRBJ2-1 | - | TRBV7-9 | - | TGTGCCAGCAGCTTAACGGGGCCCCCGGTCTTC | CASSLTGPPVF
TRBJ2-5 | - | TRBV30 | - | TGTGCCTGGAGTGCGGCAGAGACCCAGTACTTC | CAWSAAETQYF
TRBJ1-1 | - | TRBV21-1 | - | TGTGCCAGCAATCGTTCTAGGGGGCGAGGAACTGAAGCTTTCTTT | CASNRSRGRGTEAFF
TRBJ1-4 | - | TRBV9 | - | TGTGCCAGCAGCGTAGCTTGGTCAACTAATGAAAAACTGTTTTTT | CASSVAWSTNEKLFF
TRBJ1-5 | - | TRBV6-1 | - | TGTGCCAGCAGTGAAAGCAGGGACAAGAGCAATCAGCCCCAGCATTTT | CASSESRDKSNQPQHF
TRBJ2-1 | - | TRBV30 | - | TGTGCCTGGGTTGGACATTCGGATGAGCAGTTCTTC | CAWVGHSDEQFF
TRBJ1-3 | - | TRBV5-6 | - | TGTGCCAGCAGCTTGGGACAGAGCTCTGGAAACACCATATATTTT | CASSLGQSSGNTIYF
TRBJ1-6 | - | TRBV5-1 | - | TGCGCCAGCAGCTTGGGGCCACAAGTCTATAATTCACCCCTCCACTTT | CASSLGPQVYNSPLHF
TRBJ2-2 | - | TRBV4-3 | TRBD1 | TGCGCCAGCAGCCAAGATATAGGACAGGTGACCACCGGGGAGCTGTTTTTT | CASSQDIGQVTTGELFF
TRBJ2-5 | - | TRBV14 | - | TGTGCCAGCAGCCGCAGGGGCCTAAGGCAAGAGACCCAGTACTTC | CASSRRGLRQETQYF
TRBJ2-1 | - | TRBV5-4 | TRBD2 | TGTGCCAGCAGCTTTCAACGACTAGCGGGGGACAATGAGCAGTTCTTC | CASSFQRLAGDNEQFF
TRBJ1-4 | - | TRBV4-2 | - | TGTGCCAGCAGCCAAGATCGGCTTTATGAAAAACTGTTTTTT | CASSQDRLYEKLFF
TRBJ1-6 | - | TRBV18 | - | TGTGCCAGCTATAGACAGACCAATTCACCCCTCCACTTT | CASYRQTNSPLHF
TRBJ1-2 | - | TRBV19 | - | TGTGCCAGTAGTTTTACAGCGAACTATGGCTACACCTTC | CASSFTANYGYTF
TRBJ1-2 | - | TRBV9 | - | TGTGCCAGCAGCGTTCCGGGGGCGGATGGCTACACCTTC | CASSVPGADGYTF
TRBJ1-1 | - | TRBV6-6 | TRBD1 | TGTGCCAGCTTCCGGGACAGGGACCTCAGAGCTTTCTTT | CASFRDRDLRAFF
TRBJ1-2 | - | TRBV27 | - | TGTGCCAGCAGCCGCGAGAACAGCTATGGCTACACCTTC | CASSRENSYGYTF
TRBJ2-1 | - | TRBV12-3/TRBV12-4 | - | TGTGCCAGCAGGCCGGCCTACAATGAGCAGTTCTTC | CASRPAYNEQFF
TRBJ1-1 | - | TRBV3-1/TRBV3-2 | TRBD1 | TGTGCCAGCAGCCATCGTACAGGGGCCCCTGAAGCTTTCTTT | CASSHRTGAPEAFF
TRBJ1-5 | - | TRBV6-5 | TRBD1 | TGTGCCAGCCAGAAGGACAGGGTGGGCAATCAGCCCCAGCATTTT | CASQKDRVGNQPQHF
TRBJ1-2 | - | TRBV9 | - | TGTGCCAGCAGCGTAACTTATGGGACCTATGGCTACACCTTC | CASSVTYGTYGYTF
TRBJ2-2 | - | TRBV7-2 | - | TGTGCCAGCAGCTTAAGAGGGGGCACCGGGGAGCTGTTTTTT | CASSLRGGTGELFF
TRBJ1-5 | once | TRBV18 | - | TGTGCCAGCTCACCAGGGGTTGATCAGCCCCAGCATTTT | CASSPGVDQPQHF
TRBJ2-5 | once | TRBV24-1 | - | TGTGCCACCAGTCTCCCAGGGGCAGAGACCCAGTACTTC | CATSLPGAETQYF
TRBJ2-1 | - | TRBV24-1 | - | TGTGCCACCAGTGAATACAATGAGCAGTTCTTC | CATSEYNEQFF
TRBJ1-2 | - | TRBV4-1 | - | TGCGCCAGCAGCCGGGGGAAACAGGGTAACTATGGCTACACCTTC | CASSRGKQGNYGYTF
TRBJ1-5 | - | TRBV19 | - | TGTGCCAGTAGTATAGACAGGTCCGATCAGCCCCAGCATTTT | CASSIDRSDQPQHF
TRBJ1-4 | few | TRBV7-2 | - | TGTGCCAGCAGCTCCCGACTCGCAACTAATGAAAAACTGTTTTTT | CASSSRLATNEKLFF
TRBJ1-6 | - | TRBV12-3/TRBV12-4 | - | TGTGCCAGCAGTTTTTCCCTAAATTCACCCCTCCACTTT | CASSFSLNSPLHF
TRBJ1-3 | - | TRBV28 | - | TGTGCCAGCAGTTTTTCTGGGGCTCGGGGAAACACCATATATTTT | CASSFSGARGNTIYF
TRBJ1-4 | - | TRBV3-1/TRBV3-2 | - | TGTGCCAGCAGCCAAGGTGTGAGGGCTGAAAAACTGTTTTTT | CASSQGVRAEKLFF
TRBJ1-4 | - | TRBV6-5 | - | TGTGCCAGCAGAAACCGGCCAGGGCCCAATGAAAAACTGTTTTTT | CASRNRPGPNEKLFF
TRBJ2-1 | - | TRBV4-1 | - | TGCGCCAGCAGCCAAGATGTACCTTCCTACAATGAGCAGTTCTTC | CASSQDVPSYNEQFF
TRBJ1-5 | - | TRBV12-3/TRBV12-4 | TRBD1 | TGTGCCAGCAGTCTCACGACAGGGCAGCCCCAGCATTTT | CASSLTTGQPQHF
TRBJ1-4 | - | TRBV11-2 | TRBD1 | TGTGCCAGCAGCTACGGGACAGCCGCAACTAATGAAAAACTGTTTTTT | CASSYGTAATNEKLFF
TRBJ1-6 | few | TRBV10-3 | - | TGTGCCATCAGTGACGGGGATCGGGCCCTCCACTTT | CAISDGDRALHF
TRBJ2-3 | - | TRBV28 | - | TGTGCCAGCAGTTTAGCAGGGGCCATCACAGATACGCAGTATTTT | CASSLAGAITDTQYF
TRBJ1-6 | - | TRBV3-1/TRBV3-2 | - | TGTGCCAGCAGCTGTGCTGTTCTCATACATCATAATTCACCCCTCCACTTT | CASSCAVLIHHNSPLHF
TRBJ2-2 | - | TRBV3-1/TRBV3-2 | - | TGTGCCAGCAGCCCTGGGACCTACACCGGGGAGCTGTTTTTT | CASSPGTYTGELFF
TRBJ2-1 | - | TRBV7-3 | - | TGTGCCAGCAGCTTAATGCCAGATTACAATGAGCAGTTCTTC | CASSLMPDYNEQFF
TRBJ1-4 | - | TRBV3-1/TRBV3-2 | - | TGTGCCAGCAGCCCAACGGGGCAGGGGTTAGTAAAACTGTTTTTT | CASSPTGQGLVKLFF
TRBJ2-6 | few | TRBV19 | - | TGTGCCAGTAGTATAACGTCAGGACAGTTATACTCTGGGGCCAACGTCCTGACTTTC | CASSITSGQLYSGANVLTF
TRBJ2-1 | - | TRBV24-1 | TRBD2 | TGTGCCACCAGTGATTTACTAGCGGGGTACAATGAGCAGTTCTTC | CATSDLLAGYNEQFF
TRBJ2-5 | - | TRBV7-3 | TRBD1 | TGTGCCAGCAGGCAGACAGGGGGCCCCGGGGAGACCCAGTACTTC | CASRQTGGPGETQYF